One sample yielded the 25 T cell receptor beta chains listed below, sequenced in a study of blood T cell repertoires in COVID-19. Profiling relied on immunoSEQ multiplex PCR, and the TCRdb table lists in-frame clones only, not all of them. Of approximately 68,000 clones in the sample, 65% to 90% were seen once. Sequenced: peripheral blood. The source is a woman aged 55-75 years with acute or convalescent COVID-19.

This rearrangement joins TRBV6-5 to TRBJ1-6; 8 positions match TRBD1. Germline V gene lookup returns CDR1 MNHEY and CDR2 SVGAGI. After removal of 1 base from V and 3 bases from J, the junction contained 2 bases not matched to a gene. The CDR3 runs to 16 residues. Here the CDR3 DNA reads TGTGCCAGCAGTTACTTTGGACAGGGCTATAATTCACCCCTCCACTTT. Amino acids: CASSYFGQGYNSPLHF.

J is TRBJ1-1 and V is TRBV18, with 7 bases matching TRBD1. CDR1 is KGHSH, CDR2 LQKENI, per germline. This CDR3 has 17 residues. J was trimmed by 1 base and V by 3 bases; bases with no gene match: 11. The CDR3: CASSPDFGTVGNTEAFF. In DNA form, the CDR3 reads TGTGCCAGCTCACCTGATTTCGGGACAGTGGGGAACACTGAAGCTTTCTTT.

V and J are TRBV4-2 and TRBJ1-2; D perhaps matches TRBD1 (5 bases). This CDR3 has 15 amino acids. Germline CDR1 reads LGHNA; CDR2 reads YNFKEQ. Trimming pared 4 bases from V and 2 bases from J, leaving 14 bases between. CDR3 sequence: CASSRSKEGNYGYTF. The DNA for the CDR3 is TGTGCCAGCAGCCGATCGAAGGAGGGGAACTATGGCTACACCTTC.

V is TRBV7-2 and J is TRBJ2-1, with TRBD1 identical over 10 bases. The CDR3 length is 14 residues. V lost 4 bases to trimming and J lost 7 bases; unmatched junction nucleotides: 4. Per the germline V gene, CDR1 is SGHTA and CDR2 is FQGNSA. The CDR3 reads CASSSGQGFNEQFF. Here the CDR3 DNA reads TGTGCCAGCAGCTCGGGACAGGGGTTTAATGAGCAGTTCTTC.

In DNA, the CDR3 is TGTGCCAGCGGCGACCTGGAGAGACAGCCCCAGCATTTT. Protein product: CASGDLERQPQHF. This chain links TRBV3-1 (or the pseudogene TRBV3-2) with TRBJ1-5; D is uncertain. Germline CDR1 is LGHDT and CDR2 is YNNKEL (reference sequence). This CDR3 is 13 amino acids long. Trimming left V 8 bases short and J 7 bases short, with 15 bases between.

In DNA form, the CDR3 reads TGTGCCAGCAGCGATGAAATACAGGGGCCCTATGGCTACACCTTC. Protein sequence: CASSDEIQGPYGYTF. The chain carries TRBV9 and TRBJ1-2; 7 nucleotides line up with TRBD1. The CDR3 has 15 amino acids. The germline CDR1 and CDR2 sequences are SGDLS and YYNGEE. The V gene end was trimmed by 3 bases and the J gene end by 4 bases; junction bases not matched to a gene: 9.

This clone was found once. The rearrangement joins TRBV19 to TRBJ1-1; possibly TRBD1 for D (6 bases). This CDR3 spans 13 amino acids. V was cut by 11 bases and J by 13 bases, with 26 bases left in between. Per the germline V gene, CDR1 is LNHDA and CDR2 is SQIVND (reference sequence). The CDR3 protein is CAFSDGERGKLFF. CDR3 bases: TGTGCCTTTTCGGATGGGGAGAGGGGGAAACTTTTCTTT.

This sequence joins TRBV2 and TRBJ1-1; 7 bases are shared with TRBD1. CDR1 is SNHLY and CDR2 is FYNNEI in the germline V gene. The CDR3 consists of 17 residues. Unmatched junction bases numbered 12, after V lost 4 bases and J lost 1 base. CDR3 amino acids: CASSVDRDTVGNTEAFF. The CDR3 DNA sequence: TGTGCCAGCAGTGTAGACAGGGATACGGTGGGGAACACTGAAGCTTTCTTT.

The chain has TRBV19 and TRBJ1-5; 7 nucleotides line up with TRBD1. J lost 5 bases, V lost 3 bases, and 7 bases had no gene match. CDR1 and CDR2 (germline): LNHDA, SQIVND (reference sequence). The CDR3 consists of 15 residues. In DNA, the CDR3 is TGTGCCAGTAGTATTTCCCGGGACAGCCATCAGCCCCAGCATTTT. Translating gives CASSISRDSHQPQHF.

The V gene is TRBV18, the J gene TRBJ1-1, with D unclear. The CDR3 has 13 amino acids. Trimming took 3 bases from V and 1 from J, leaving 6 bases between them. Germline V gives CDR1 KGHSH, CDR2 LQKENI. This CDR3 reads CASSPTPNTEAFF. CDR3 nucleotide sequence: TGTGCCAGCTCACCGACTCCGAACACTGAAGCTTTCTTT. The variable domain in full, completed from reference TRBV18 and TRBJ1-1, reads NAGVMQNPRHLVRRRGQEARLRCSPMKGHSHVYWYRQLPEEGLKFMVYLQKENIIDESGMPKERFSAEFPKEGPSILRIQQVVRGDSAAYFCASSPTPNTEAFFGQGTRLTVV.

V and J are TRBV10-3 and TRBJ1-1; TRBD1 matches 8 bases. Germline-derived CDR1 and CDR2 are ENHRY and SYGVKD. CDR3 length: 14 residues. The V segment lost 6 bases and the J segment 5 bases; nucleotides outside the gene matches: 8. CDR3 nucleotides: TGTGCCATCAGGTACAGGGGGGGGGAGACTGAAGCTTTCTTT. This codes for CAIRYRGGETEAFF.

The CDR3 bases are TGTGCCTGGAGGCAAGATGCGGAAAAACTGTTTTTT. Translated: CAWRQDAEKLFF. V is TRBV30 and J is TRBJ1-4; D is undetermined. Germline-derived CDR1 and CDR2 are GTSNPN and SVGIG (reference sequence). The CDR3 is made up of 12 amino acids. Trimming took 3 bases from V and 8 from J, leaving 10 bases between them.

The chain employs TRBV6-4 and TRBJ2-2, with TRBD1 matching over 9 bases. CDR1 MRHNA and CDR2 SNTAGT come from the germline V gene. This CDR3 comprises 14 residues. V shed 6 bases and J 5 bases; nucleotides not matched to a gene: 4. The CDR3 coding sequence is TGTGCCAGCAGAGGGACAGGGAGTACCGGGGAGCTGTTTTTT. It specifies CASRGTGSTGELFF.

V and J are TRBV7-3 and TRBJ2-2; D unresolved. V lost 5 bases to trimming and J lost 0 bases, with 10 bases between them. The CDR3 has 15 amino acids. Per germline, CDR1 SGHTA and CDR2 FQGTGA. CDR3 protein: CASSPSSTNTGELFF. The CDR3 DNA follows: TGTGCCAGCAGCCCAAGCTCAACGAACACCGGGGAGCTGTTTTTT.

The gene calls are TRBV2 and TRBJ1-2, with D possibly matching TRBD1 (6 bases). V lost 8 bases, J lost 4 bases, and 17 bases lay in between. Germline-derived CDR1 and CDR2 are SNHLY and FYNNEI. This CDR3 region has 14 residues. The CDR3 DNA reads TGTGCCAGCTGGGGCAGGGGCCTTACCTATGGCTACACCTTC. It yields the protein CASWGRGLTYGYTF.

This chain connects TRBV27 to TRBJ2-7, with 8 bases matching TRBD2. Unmatched junction bases numbered 12, after V lost 4 bases and J lost 7 bases. The CDR3 is 15 residues long. CDR1 and CDR2 (germline): MNHEY, SMNVEV (reference sequence). The CDR3 bases are TGTGCCAGCAGTTCAAGGGCGCTAGCGGGCCAAGAGCAGTACTTC. This sequence encodes CASSSRALAGQEQYF.

The chain is built from TRBV23-1 and TRBJ2-3; 7 positions agree with TRBD1. TRBV23-1 is annotated as an ORF whose role is uncertain. There are 15 residues in the CDR3. Unmatched junction bases numbered 5, after V lost 2 bases and J lost 3 bases. This CDR3 is CASSQPPTGTDTQYF. The CDR3 coding sequence is TGCGCCAGCAGTCAACCCCCGACAGGGACAGATACGCAGTATTTT.

The V and J genes are TRBV5-1 and TRBJ1-1; D gene ambiguous. Between the trimmed V and J ends, which lost 0 bases and 0 bases, there was a span of 9 bases. There are 15 residues in the CDR3. Germline V gene sequence: CDR1 SGHRS, CDR2 YFSETQ. The CDR3 DNA is TGCGCCAGCAGCTTGGTTCAGGCGATGAACACTGAAGCTTTCTTT. Translated: CASSLVQAMNTEAFF. Full variable domain (missing parts from reference TRBV5-1 and TRBJ1-1): KAGVTQTPRYLIKTRGQQVTLSCSPISGHRSVSWYQQTPGQGLQFLFEYFSETQRNKGNFPGRFSGRQFSNSRSEMNVSTLELGDSALYLCASSLVQAMNTEAFFGQGTRLTVV.

This chain joins TRBV30 and TRBJ1-5; D is undetermined. Deletions cut 2 bases from V and 2 bases from J, with 7 bases between. The CDR3 contains 13 residues. CDR1 GTSNPN and CDR2 SVGIG come from the germline V gene (reference sequence). CDR3 coding DNA: TGTGCCTGGAGTTTAACGGGCAATCAGCCCCAGCATTTT. Translated: CAWSLTGNQPQHF.

The gene calls are TRBV6-5 and TRBJ1-1, with unresolved D. Per germline, CDR1 MNHEY and CDR2 SVGAGI. Deletions cut 6 bases from V and 3 bases from J, with 11 bases between. CDR3 length equals 13 residues. This CDR3 reads CASRLLEDTEAFF. The CDR3 nucleotides read TGTGCCAGCAGGCTCCTAGAGGACACTGAAGCTTTCTTT.

This sequence joins TRBV6-5 and TRBJ1-1; weak D call: TRBD1 (5 bases). The CDR3 sequence is 15 residues long. V dropped 0 bases and J dropped 0 bases, with 8 bases sitting between them. Germline V gene sequence: CDR1 MNHEY, CDR2 SVGAGI. CDR3 in DNA: TGTGCCAGCAGTTACTCGATCAGGGTGAACACTGAAGCTTTCTTT. Translation gives CASSYSIRVNTEAFF.

V and J are TRBV6-6 and TRBJ1-6, with D perhaps matching TRBD1 (6 bases). CDR1 MNHNY and CDR2 SVGAGI come from the germline V gene (reference sequence). CDR3 length: 15 residues. Trimming took 5 bases from V and 7 from J, leaving 15 bases between them. CDR3 sequence (DNA): TGTGCCAGCAGTCCCCCGGCAGGGGCGAATTCACCCCTCCACTTT. As protein: CASSPPAGANSPLHF.

The V call is TRBV19, the J call TRBJ1-2; 7 bases line up with TRBD1. Germline lookup yields CDR1 LNHDA and CDR2 SQIVND (reference sequence). The V segment lost 0 bases and the J segment 0 bases; nucleotides outside the gene matches: 1. The CDR3 length is 15 residues. CDR3 sequence: CASSIDGTANYGYTF. CDR3 nucleotide sequence: TGTGCCAGTAGTATAGACGGGACAGCTAACTATGGCTACACCTTC. The full variable domain, in which reference TRBV19 and TRBJ1-2 provide the parts outside the CDR3, is DGGITQSPKYLFRKEGQNVTLSCEQNLNHDAMYWYRQDPGQGLRLIYYSQIVNDFQKGDIAEGYSVSREKKESFPLTVTSAQKNPTAFYLCASSIDGTANYGYTFGSGTRLTVV.

The gene calls are TRBV3-1 (or the pseudogene TRBV3-2) and TRBJ1-1; no firm D call. The V end lost 4 bases, the J end lost 2 bases, and 11 bases lay between the germline ends. The V gene's germline CDR1 is LGHDT and CDR2 YNNKEL (reference sequence). CDR3 length: 14 residues. The CDR3 DNA is TGTGCCAGCAGCCCATTGGAGGGTAACACTGAAGCTTTCTTT. As protein: CASSPLEGNTEAFF.

The gene calls are TRBV12-3 or TRBV12-4 and TRBJ2-3; D is unclear. CDR3 length: 13 residues. V was pared by 3 bases and J by 2 bases, with 6 bases between. CDR3 in amino acids: CASSFLATDTQYF. CDR3 nucleotides: TGTGCCAGCAGTTTTTTGGCCACAGATACGCAGTATTTT.